Listed below are T cell receptor beta chains from one sample, sequenced in a study of cytomegalovirus exposure and HLA in healthy donors. TCRdb keeps only in-frame clones here, not all; method: immunoSEQ multiplex PCR. The table shows about 110,000 clones, with roughly 70% occurring only once. The specimen sequenced was PBMCs. The receptors stem from a woman aged 35 to 49 in good health and CMV-seropositive. The CDR3 runs from the conserved cysteine through the conserved F or W. A D gene is named only where the DNA matches it firmly. Size is stated for part of the rows, as once, few or many counts, or as a class when the clone is expanded.

j_call clone_size d_call v_call cdr3_nt cdr3_aa
TRBJ1-1 few TRBD1 TRBV4-1 TGCGCCAGCAGCCAAGTAAACAGGGGGCGGACTGAAGCTTTCTTT CASSQVNRGRTEAFF
TRBJ2-3 . TRBD2 TRBV5-4 TGTGCCAGCAGCTTGAACGGGGGGGCATCAGATACGCAGTATTTT CASSLNGGASDTQYF
TRBJ2-2 . TRBD2 TRBV5-8 TGTGCCAGCAGCCCAAGACTAGCGGGGGGTTTGTCCGGGGAGCTGTTTTTT CASSPRLAGGLSGELFF
TRBJ1-5 . TRBD1 TRBV19 TGTGCCAGTAGTAGTACGGGACAGGACAATCAGCCCCAGCATTTT CASSSTGQDNQPQHF
TRBJ1-2 . . TRBV5-4 TGTGCCAGCAGCCTAGACTCTCCCGTGGGGGCCTATGGCTACACCTTC CASSLDSPVGAYGYTF
TRBJ1-2 . . TRBV30 TGTGCCTGGAGTGTACACCCCACACACTACACCTTC CAWSVHPTHYTF
TRBJ1-1 . TRBD1 TRBV29-1 TGCAGCGTTCGGACAGGGGGCACTGAAGCTTTCTTT CSVRTGGTEAFF
TRBJ1-1 . . TRBV6-8 TGTGCCAGCAGTTACCATATTGGGCGTGAAGCTTTCTTT CASSYHIGREAFF
TRBJ1-6 . . TRBV15 TGTGCCACCAGCAGAGACAGGATTTATAATTCACCCCTCCACTTT CATSRDRIYNSPLHF
TRBJ2-5 . . TRBV7-2 TGTGCCAGCAGCTTAGTGTATAAAGAGACCCAGTACTTC CASSLVYKETQYF